These T cell receptor beta chains were read from a single sample in a study of identical twins. MiXCR was run by TCRdb on the 5' RACE reads, yielding one entry per CDR3 protein. The sample records 1.5 million to 2 million distinct CDR3 sequences, under 35% being singletons. The specimen was cord blood. These receptors originate from a newborn girl in good health. The CDR3 runs from the conserved cysteine through the conserved F or W. Fields, in order: clone size, V gene, J gene, CDR3 protein. Not all rows give a size; the values are once, few, many and, for expanded clones, a class.

>-|TRBV28|TRBJ1-1
CASSVDGRALRAFF
>-|TRBV27|TRBJ2-1
CASMAPGQPYNEQFF
>-|TRBV20-1|-
CSAPQDRGETQYF
>-|TRBV10-3|TRBJ1-2
CATGRGSSGYTF
>-|TRBV10-1|TRBJ2-3
CASSDSWRASTDTQYF
>few|TRBV20-1|TRBJ2-5
CSARFPTRSQQETRYF
>-|TRBV2|TRBJ2-1
CASSEGLAGAVGNEQFF
>-|TRBV3-1|TRBJ1-5
CASSAFTGGNQPQHF
>few|TRBV2|TRBJ2-3
CASSEFNSGTDTQYF
>-|TRBV21-1|TRBJ2-7
CASTWRAGEIYEQYF
>-|TRBV6-5|TRBJ2-4
CASSERTGAKNIQYF
>few|TRBV7-2|TRBJ2-5
CASSLATVEQETQYF
>few|TRBV10-3|TRBJ1-1
CAISETGADTEAFF
>few|TRBV5-1|TRBJ2-2
CASSLISGANGELFF
>many|TRBV5-1|TRBJ2-4
CASSLATSPLKAKNIQYF
>few|TRBV7-8|TRBJ1-1
CASIPTGFLNTEAFF
>-|TRBV12-3/TRBV12-4|TRBJ1-1
CASRTPLNGRDTEAFF
>-|TRBV12-3/TRBV12-4|TRBJ2-7
CAGSLVASSYEQYF
>few|TRBV25-1|TRBJ2-5
CASSDPRYHQETQYF
>few|TRBV11-2|TRBJ2-7
CASSLSGLSYEQYF
>once|TRBV29-1|TRBJ2-7
CSVATYVSRRNEQYF
>-|TRBV6-5|TRBJ2-1
CASSYGSSRYNEQFF
>few|TRBV5-1|TRBJ1-5
CASSPGTGANQPQHF
>few|TRBV30|TRBJ1-2
CAWSVRSPGYGYTF
>few|TRBV29-1|TRBJ2-1
CSDRDRSYNEQFF
>-|TRBV20-1|TRBJ1-1
CSASGFLRVGTEAFF
>-|TRBV5-4|TRBJ1-2
CASSPPGSNYGYTF
>-|TRBV3-1|TRBJ2-5
CASSWGHQETQYF